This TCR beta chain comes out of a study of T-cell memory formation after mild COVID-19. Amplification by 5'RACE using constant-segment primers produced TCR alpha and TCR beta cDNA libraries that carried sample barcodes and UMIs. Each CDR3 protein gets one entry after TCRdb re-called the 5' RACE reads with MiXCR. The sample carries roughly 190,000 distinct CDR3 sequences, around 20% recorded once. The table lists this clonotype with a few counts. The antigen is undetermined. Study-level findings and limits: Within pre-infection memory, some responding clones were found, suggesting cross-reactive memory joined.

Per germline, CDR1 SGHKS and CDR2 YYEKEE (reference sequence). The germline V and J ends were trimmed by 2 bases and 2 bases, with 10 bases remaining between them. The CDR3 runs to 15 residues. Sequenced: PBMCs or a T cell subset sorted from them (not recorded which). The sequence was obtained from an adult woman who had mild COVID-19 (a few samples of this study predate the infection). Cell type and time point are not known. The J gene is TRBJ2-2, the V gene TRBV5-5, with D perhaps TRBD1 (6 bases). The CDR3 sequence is CASSLGGINTGELFF. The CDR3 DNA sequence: TGTGCCAGCAGCTTAGGGGGTATCAACACCGGGGAGCTGTTTTTT. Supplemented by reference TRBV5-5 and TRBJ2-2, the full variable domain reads DAGVTQSPTHLIKTRGQQVTLRCSPISGHKSVSWYQQVLGQGPQFIFQYYEKEERGRGNFPDRFSARQFPNYSSELNVNALLLGDSALYLCASSLGGINTGELFFGEGSRLTVL.